The rows below give T cell receptor beta chains drawn from one sample of a study of T cell repertoires in cytomegalovirus infection. One entry per CDR3 protein, called by TCRdb with MiXCR from the reads. Of about 480,000 distinct CDR3 sequences listed, 33% are singletons. No antigen is known for these receptors. The source material was cultured PBMCs, sampled from culture after CMV antigen stimulation. These receptors originate from a human donor in good health (CMV status not recorded). Some clones in this sample may be carry-over from other donors' samples. The CDR3 runs from the conserved cysteine through the conserved F or W. D genes are given only for firm matches. Part of the rows lack a size; the others show once, few, many or a class for expanded clones.

abundance	d_gene	v_gene	j_gene	CDR3nt	CDR3aa
few	TRBD2	TRBV11-2	TRBJ2-1	TGTGCCAGCAGCCCACTAGCGGGAGGGTCCTACAATGAGCAGTTCTTC	CASSPLAGGSYNEQFF
.	TRBD2	TRBV7-2	TRBJ2-1	TGTGCCAGCAGCCCGATAGGCAGCGGGAGGGACAATGAGCAGTTCTTC	CASSPIGSGRDNEQFF
.	.	TRBV19	TRBJ2-1	TGTGCCAGTAGCTCTGGGGCGAGTAGTCGATACTACAATGAGCAGTTCTTC	CASSSGASSRYYNEQFF
.	.	TRBV6-1	TRBJ2-6	TGTGCCAGCGGCGGGGCGGATGGGGCCAACGTCCTGACTTTC	CASGGADGANVLTF
.	.	TRBV25-1	TRBJ2-1	TGTGCCAGCAGAGCGGACTCCAGGAGGAATGAGCAGTTCTTC	CASRADSRRNEQFF
.	.	TRBV28	TRBJ2-5	TGTGCCAGCGGGAGCTCCATGGAGACCCAGTACTTC	CASGSSMETQYF
.	TRBD1	TRBV29-1	TRBJ1-1	TGCAGCGTTGTAGGGGGCGCAGGTAGGATGAACACTGAAGCTTTCTTT	CSVVGGAGRMNTEAFF
.	.	TRBV20-1	TRBJ2-1	TGCAGTGCGAATCTCAGACCCATCGAGCAGTTCTTC	CSANLRPIEQFF
.	.	TRBV7-8	TRBJ2-1	TGTGCCAGCAGCTTACAGGGATTGACCTACAATGAGCAGTTCTTC	CASSLQGLTYNEQFF
.	.	TRBV12-3/TRBV12-4	TRBJ1-5	TGTGCCAGCAGTGTGTACCGGGACCATCAGCCCCAGCATTTT	CASSVYRDHQPQHF